This T cell receptor beta chain comes out of a study of blood T cells in healthy people across ages. Study results and limitations: Shifts in expanded clonotypes may have been confounded by donor CMV status, which was unknown. Bulk PBMC profiling left naive and antigen-experienced comparisons inconclusive.

This clonotype was detected only a few times. Antigen: not known. Then a second PCR, running roughly 6 to 12 cycles, was carried out with a sample-barcoded 5' primer and a J-beta primer mix. Every sample gave at least 2.5 million paired-end reads containing CDR3. TCRdb called the 5' RACE reads again in MiXCR, with one record for every CDR3 protein. The data contain roughly 730,000 distinct CDR3 sequences, roughly three fifths of them singletons. The people who gave samples were healthy Caucasians from Russia, aged roughly 6 to 100. CDR3 length: 13 amino acids. CDR1 and CDR2 (germline): SGHTA, FQGNSA. This chain connects TRBV7-2 to TRBJ2-5; D is tentatively TRBD1 or TRBD2 (5 bases each). The DNA end is a closer match to TRBJ2-7, so the J assignment may be wrong. The origin of this receptor is a man in his forties in good health. The sample was blood. In DNA form, the CDR3 reads TGTGCCAGCAGCTTATGGGGGATCAACGAGCAGTACTTC. This gives the protein CASSLWGINEQYF.